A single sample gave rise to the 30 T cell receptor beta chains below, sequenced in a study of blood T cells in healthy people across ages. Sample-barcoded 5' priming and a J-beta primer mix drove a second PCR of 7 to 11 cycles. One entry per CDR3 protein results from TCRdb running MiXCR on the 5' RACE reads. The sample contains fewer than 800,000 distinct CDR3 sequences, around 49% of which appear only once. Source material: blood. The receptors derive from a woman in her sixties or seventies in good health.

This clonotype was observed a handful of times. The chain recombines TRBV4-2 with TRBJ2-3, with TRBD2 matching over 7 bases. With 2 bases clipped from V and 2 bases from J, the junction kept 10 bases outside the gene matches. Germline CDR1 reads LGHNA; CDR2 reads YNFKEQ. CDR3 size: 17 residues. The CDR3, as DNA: TGTGCCAGCAGCCAACCGAGGGCTAGCGGAGACACAGATACGCAGTATTTT. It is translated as CASSQPRASGDTDTQYF.

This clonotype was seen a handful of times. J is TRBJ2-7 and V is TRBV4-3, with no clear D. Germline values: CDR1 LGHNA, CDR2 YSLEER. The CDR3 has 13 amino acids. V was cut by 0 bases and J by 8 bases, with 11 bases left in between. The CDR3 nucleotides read TGCGCCAGCAGCCAAGATATGGAAGGGCAGCAGTACTTC. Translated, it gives CASSQDMEGQQYF.

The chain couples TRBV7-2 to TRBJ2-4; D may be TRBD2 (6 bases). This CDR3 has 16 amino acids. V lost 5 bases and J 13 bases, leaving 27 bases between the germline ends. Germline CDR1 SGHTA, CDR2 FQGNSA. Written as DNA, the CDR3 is TGTGCCAGCAGCCCCGGGGACTCCAAAGGGCTCTGGGAGCAGTACTTC. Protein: CASSPGDSKGLWEQYF.

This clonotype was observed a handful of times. CDR3 in amino acids: CASSLGRGTEAFF. As DNA, the CDR3 is TGTGCCAGCAGTTTAGGCAGGGGCACTGAAGCTTTCTTT. The chain couples TRBV27 to TRBJ1-1; tentatively, D is TRBD1 (6 bases). Trimming stripped 2 bases from V and 4 bases from J, with 8 bases between. The CDR3 extends over 13 amino acids. Germline loops: CDR1 MNHEY, CDR2 SMNVEV (reference sequence).

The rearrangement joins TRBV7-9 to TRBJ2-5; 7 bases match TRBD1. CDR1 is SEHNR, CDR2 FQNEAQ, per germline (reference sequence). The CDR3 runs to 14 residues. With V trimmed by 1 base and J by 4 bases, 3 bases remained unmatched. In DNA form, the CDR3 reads TGTGCCAGCAGCTTAGGGGGACAGCGAGAGACCCAGTACTTC. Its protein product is CASSLGGQRETQYF.

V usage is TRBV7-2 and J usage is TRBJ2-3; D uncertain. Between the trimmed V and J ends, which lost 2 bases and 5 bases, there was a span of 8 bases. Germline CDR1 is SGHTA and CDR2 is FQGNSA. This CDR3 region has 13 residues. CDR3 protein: CASSLSHLDTQYF. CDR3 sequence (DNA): TGTGCCAGCAGCTTATCACACCTAGATACGCAGTATTTT.

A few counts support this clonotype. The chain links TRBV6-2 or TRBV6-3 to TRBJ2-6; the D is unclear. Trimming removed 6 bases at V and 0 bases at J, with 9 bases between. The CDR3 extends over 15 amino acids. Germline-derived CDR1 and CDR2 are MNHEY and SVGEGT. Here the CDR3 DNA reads TGTGCCAGCAGAAAACCCCACTCTGGGGCCAACGTCCTGACTTTC. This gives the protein CASRKPHSGANVLTF.

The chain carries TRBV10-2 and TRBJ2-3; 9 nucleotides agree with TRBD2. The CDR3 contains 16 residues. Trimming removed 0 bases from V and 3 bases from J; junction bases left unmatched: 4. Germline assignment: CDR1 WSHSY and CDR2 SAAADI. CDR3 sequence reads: CASSESRLAGTDTQYF. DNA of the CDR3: TGCGCCAGCAGTGAGTCTCGGCTAGCGGGAACAGATACGCAGTATTTT.

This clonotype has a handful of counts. This chain's CDR3 is CASSLGAGTQETQYF. In nucleotides, the CDR3 is TGTGCCAGCAGTCTGGGGGCCGGAACCCAAGAGACCCAGTACTTC. The gene calls are TRBV12-3 or TRBV12-4 and TRBJ2-5; maybe TRBD1 (6 bases). The CDR3 totals 15 residues. Trimming took off 5 bases at V and 1 base at J, with 14 bases between the two ends.

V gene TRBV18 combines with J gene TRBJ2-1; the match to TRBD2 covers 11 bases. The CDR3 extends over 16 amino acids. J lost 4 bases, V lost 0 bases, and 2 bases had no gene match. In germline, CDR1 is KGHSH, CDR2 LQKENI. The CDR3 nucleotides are TGTGCCAGCTCACCACCGGGACTAGCGGCATACAATGAGCAGTTCTTC. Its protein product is CASSPPGLAAYNEQFF. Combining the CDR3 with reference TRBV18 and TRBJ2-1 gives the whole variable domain NAGVMQNPRHLVRRRGQEARLRCSPMKGHSHVYWYRQLPEEGLKFMVYLQKENIIDESGMPKERFSAEFPKEGPSILRIQQVVRGDSAAYFCASSPPGLAAYNEQFFGPGTRLTVL.

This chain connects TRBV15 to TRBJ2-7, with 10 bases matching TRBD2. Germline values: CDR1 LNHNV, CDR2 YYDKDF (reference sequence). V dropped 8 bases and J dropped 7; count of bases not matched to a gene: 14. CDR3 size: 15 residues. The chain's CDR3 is CATGGRTSGVNEQYF. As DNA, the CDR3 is TGTGCCACCGGTGGGAGGACTAGCGGCGTTAATGAGCAGTACTTC.

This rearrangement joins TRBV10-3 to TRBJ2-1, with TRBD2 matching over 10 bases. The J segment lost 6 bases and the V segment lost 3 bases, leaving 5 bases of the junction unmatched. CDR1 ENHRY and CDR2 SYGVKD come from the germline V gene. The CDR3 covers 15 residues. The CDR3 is CAISDLAGAFNEQFF. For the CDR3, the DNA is TGTGCCATCAGTGACCTAGCGGGAGCATTCAATGAGCAGTTCTTC.

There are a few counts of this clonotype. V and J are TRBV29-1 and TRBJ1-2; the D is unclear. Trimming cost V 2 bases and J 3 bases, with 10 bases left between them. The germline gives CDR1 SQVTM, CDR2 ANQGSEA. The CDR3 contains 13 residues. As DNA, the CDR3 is TGCAGCGTTGAACAAAACCAACACTATGGCTACACCTTC. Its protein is CSVEQNQHYGYTF.

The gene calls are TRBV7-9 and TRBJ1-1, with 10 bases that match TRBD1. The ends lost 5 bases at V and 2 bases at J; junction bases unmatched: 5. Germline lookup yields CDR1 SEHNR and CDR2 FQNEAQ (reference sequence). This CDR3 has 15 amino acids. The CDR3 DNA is TGTGCCAGCAGCGGGGGGACAGGGGTCAACACTGAAGCTTTCTTT. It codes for CASSGGTGVNTEAFF.

The CDR3 region has the DNA TGCAGCGTTGCCCACGGACAGGGAGAAGCTTTCTTT. Translation gives CSVAHGQGEAFF. The V call is TRBV29-1, the J call TRBJ1-1; 8 bases line up with TRBD1. The CDR3 covers 12 residues. Looked up from germline, CDR1 is SQVTM and CDR2 is ANQGSEA. V dropped 4 bases and J dropped 8; count of bases not matched to a gene: 6.

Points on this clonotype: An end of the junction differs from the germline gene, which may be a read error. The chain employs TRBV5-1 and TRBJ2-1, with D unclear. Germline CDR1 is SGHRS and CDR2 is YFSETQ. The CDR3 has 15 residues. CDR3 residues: CAGSYGPERDNEQFF. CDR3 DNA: TGCGCCGGCAGCTATGGCCCTGAAAGGGATAATGAGCAGTTCTTC.

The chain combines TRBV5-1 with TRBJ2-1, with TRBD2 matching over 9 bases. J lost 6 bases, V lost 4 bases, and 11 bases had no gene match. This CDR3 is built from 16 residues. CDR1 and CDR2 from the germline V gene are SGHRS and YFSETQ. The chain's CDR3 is CASSGTVSGSFNEQFF. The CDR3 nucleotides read TGCGCCAGCAGCGGGACCGTTAGCGGGAGTTTCAATGAGCAGTTCTTC. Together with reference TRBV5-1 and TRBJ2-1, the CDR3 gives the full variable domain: KAGVTQTPRYLIKTRGQQVTLSCSPISGHRSVSWYQQTPGQGLQFLFEYFSETQRNKGNFPGRFSGRQFSNSRSEMNVSTLELGDSALYLCASSGTVSGSFNEQFFGPGTRLTVL.

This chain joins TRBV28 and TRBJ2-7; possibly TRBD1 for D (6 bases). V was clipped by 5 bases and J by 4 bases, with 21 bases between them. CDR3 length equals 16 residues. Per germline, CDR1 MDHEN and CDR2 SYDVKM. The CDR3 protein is CASSIPTGHGLYEQYF. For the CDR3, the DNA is TGTGCCAGCAGTATCCCGACAGGACACGGATTATACGAGCAGTACTTC. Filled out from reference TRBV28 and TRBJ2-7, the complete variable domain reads DVKVTQSSRYLVKRTGEKVFLECVQDMDHENMFWYRQDPGLGLRLIYFSYDVKMKEKGDIPEGYSVSREKKERFSLILESASTNQTSMYLCASSIPTGHGLYEQYFGPGTRLTVT.

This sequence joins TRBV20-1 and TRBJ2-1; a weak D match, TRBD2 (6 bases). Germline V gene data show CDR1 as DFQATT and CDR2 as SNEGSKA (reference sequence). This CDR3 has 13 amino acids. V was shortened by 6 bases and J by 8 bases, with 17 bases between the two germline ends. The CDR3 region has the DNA TGCAGTGCCCCCGGGAGCCGAGTCCATGAGCAGTTCTTC. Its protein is CSAPGSRVHEQFF.

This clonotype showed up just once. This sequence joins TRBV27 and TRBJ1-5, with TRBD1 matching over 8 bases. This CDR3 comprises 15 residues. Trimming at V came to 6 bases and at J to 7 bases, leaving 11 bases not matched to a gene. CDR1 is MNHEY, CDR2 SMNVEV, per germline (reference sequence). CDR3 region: CASRPTQGARQPQHF. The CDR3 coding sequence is TGTGCCAGCAGGCCTACCCAGGGGGCAAGACAGCCCCAGCATTTT.

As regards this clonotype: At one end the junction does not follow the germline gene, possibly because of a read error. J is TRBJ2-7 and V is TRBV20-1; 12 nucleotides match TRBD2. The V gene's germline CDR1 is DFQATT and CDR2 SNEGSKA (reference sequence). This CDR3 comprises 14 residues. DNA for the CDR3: TGCAGTGCAAGACCGGGACTAGCGGGTTACGTGCAGTACTTC. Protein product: CSARPGLAGYVQYF.

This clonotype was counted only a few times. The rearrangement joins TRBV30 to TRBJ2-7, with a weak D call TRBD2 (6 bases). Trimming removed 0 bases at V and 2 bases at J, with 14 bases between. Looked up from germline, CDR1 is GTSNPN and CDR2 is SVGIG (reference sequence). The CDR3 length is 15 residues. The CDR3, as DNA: TGTGCCTGGAGTGTAGTAGGAGGGGAGACCTACGAGCAGTACTTC. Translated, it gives CAWSVVGGETYEQYF.

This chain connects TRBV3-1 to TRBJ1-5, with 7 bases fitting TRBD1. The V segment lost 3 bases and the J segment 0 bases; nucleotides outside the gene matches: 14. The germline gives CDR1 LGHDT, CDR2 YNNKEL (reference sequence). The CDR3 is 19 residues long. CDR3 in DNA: TGTGCCAGCAGCCAGGGCAGTAACAGGGGCCGTCTTAGCAATCAGCCCCAGCATTTT. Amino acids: CASSQGSNRGRLSNQPQHF.

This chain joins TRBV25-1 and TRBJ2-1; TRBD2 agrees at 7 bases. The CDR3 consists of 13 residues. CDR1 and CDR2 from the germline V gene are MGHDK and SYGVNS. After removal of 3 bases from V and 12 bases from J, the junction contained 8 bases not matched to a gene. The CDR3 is CASSELGVAGQFF. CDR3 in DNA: TGTGCCAGCAGTGAGTTAGGGGTAGCGGGGCAGTTCTTC.

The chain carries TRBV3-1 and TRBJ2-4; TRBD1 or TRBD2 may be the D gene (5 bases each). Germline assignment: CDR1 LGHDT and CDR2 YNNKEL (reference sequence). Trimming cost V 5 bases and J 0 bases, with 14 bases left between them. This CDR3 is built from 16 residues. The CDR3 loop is CASSTTGRLAKNIQYF. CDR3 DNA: TGTGCCAGCAGCACAACGGGACGGCTAGCCAAAAACATTCAGTACTTC.

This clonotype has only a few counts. The CDR3 region is CASSQRGAQYEQYF. CDR3 nucleotides: TGTGCCAGCAGCCAACGAGGGGCTCAATACGAGCAGTACTTC. The rearrangement uses TRBV4-2 and TRBJ2-7, with D perhaps being TRBD1 or TRBD2 (5 bases each). This CDR3 contains 14 residues. The V and J ends lost 2 bases and 4 bases respectively, with 12 bases between them. Per germline, CDR1 LGHNA and CDR2 YNFKEQ.

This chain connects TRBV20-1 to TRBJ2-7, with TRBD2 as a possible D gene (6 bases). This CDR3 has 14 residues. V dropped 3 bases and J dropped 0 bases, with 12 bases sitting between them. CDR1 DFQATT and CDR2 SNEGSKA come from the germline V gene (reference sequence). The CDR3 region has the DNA TGCAGTGCTAGGTATGGCGGGAACTCCTACGAGCAGTACTTC. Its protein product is CSARYGGNSYEQYF.

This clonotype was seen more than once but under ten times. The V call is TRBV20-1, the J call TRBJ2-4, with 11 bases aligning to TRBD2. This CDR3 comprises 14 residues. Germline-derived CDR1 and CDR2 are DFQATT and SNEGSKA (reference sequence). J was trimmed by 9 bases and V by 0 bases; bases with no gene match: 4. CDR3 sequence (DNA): TGCAGTGCTAGAGATAGCGGGAGGGAAAGCATTCAGTACTTC. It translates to CSARDSGRESIQYF.

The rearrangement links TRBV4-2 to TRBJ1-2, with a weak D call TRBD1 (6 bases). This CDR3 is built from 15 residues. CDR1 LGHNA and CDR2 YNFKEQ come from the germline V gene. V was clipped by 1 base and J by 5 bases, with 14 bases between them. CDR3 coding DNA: TGTGCCAGCAGCCAAGTTCCGGGGGCAAGGTATGGCTACACCTTC. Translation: CASSQVPGARYGYTF.

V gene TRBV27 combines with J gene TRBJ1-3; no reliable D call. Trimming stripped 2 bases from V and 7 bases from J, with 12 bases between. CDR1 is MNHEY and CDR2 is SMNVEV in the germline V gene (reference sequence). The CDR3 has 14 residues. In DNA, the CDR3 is TGTGCCAGCAGTTTACTGGCTAGCGGGAACACCATATATTTT. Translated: CASSLLASGNTIYF.